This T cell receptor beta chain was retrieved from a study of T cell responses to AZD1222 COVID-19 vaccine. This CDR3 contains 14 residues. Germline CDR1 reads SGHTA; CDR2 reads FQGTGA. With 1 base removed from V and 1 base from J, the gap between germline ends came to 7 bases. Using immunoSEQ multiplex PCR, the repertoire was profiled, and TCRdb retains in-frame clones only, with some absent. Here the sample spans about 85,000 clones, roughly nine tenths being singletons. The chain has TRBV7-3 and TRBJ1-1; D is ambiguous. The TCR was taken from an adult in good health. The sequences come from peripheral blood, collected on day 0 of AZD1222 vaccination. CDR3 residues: CASSLSGANTEAFF. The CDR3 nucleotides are TGTGCCAGCAGCTTAAGTGGCGCGAACACTGAAGCTTTCTTT.